This TCR beta chain appears in the sequencing data of a study of T-cell reconstitution after alpha-beta-depleted transplantation in children. A TCRbeta library incorporating unique molecular identifiers was prepared. One entry per CDR3 protein, called by TCRdb with MiXCR from the PCR reads. The table includes 250,000 to 350,000 distinct CDR3 sequences, almost 10% detected once. CDR1 and CDR2 from the germline V gene are SNHLY and FYNNEI. Between the trimmed V and J ends, which lost 8 bases and 7 bases, there was a span of 18 bases. CDR3 length: 14 amino acids. The sample was PBMCs from the stem cell graft donor, taken from the stem cell graft. The source of this sequence is a human donor who donated a stem cell graft to a child with SCID. V usage is TRBV2 and J usage is TRBJ2-1; the D call may be TRBD1 or TRBD2 (5 bases each). CDR3 DNA sequence: TGTGCCAGCTCCCCAGAGGGGTCAATTAATGAGCAGTTCTTC. Protein sequence: CASSPEGSINEQFF.